The count of the clone carrying this T cell receptor (beta chain) is one. Its cognate antigen is unknown. Viral peptide pool expansion of antigen-specific CD4+ T cells preceded sequencing in the ViraFEST assay. Investigators separated out CD4+ T cells once around 9 days of culture had passed. Nobody among the vaccine recipients had prior SARS-CoV-2 infection (nucleocapsid antibodies were negative). The data are from a study of vaccination effects on CD4 cells after COVID-19. Study-wide background: Subjects were given two BNT162b2 or mRNA-1273 vaccine doses.

Data came from immunoSEQ multiplex PCR; TCRdb stores just in-frame clones and leaves some out. The sample gives about 73,000 clones, 78% of which show up once; 8% to 11% is in the top ten. Study-wide results and limits: Infection-derived and vaccine-derived clones contracted markedly late after vaccination.

The CDR3 is 14 amino acids. The ends were cut back, 0 bases at V and 3 bases at J, with 9 bases in the middle. Germline V gene sequence: CDR1 SGHDT, CDR2 YYEEEE. This receptor was identified in a human donor who received a COVID-19 vaccine. The material was CD4+ T cells from PBMCs cultured with SARS-CoV-2 spike peptides, obtained before COVID-19 vaccination. The gene calls are TRBV5-6 and TRBJ1-2; D gene unclear. The CDR3: CASSLVSGHYGYTF. For the CDR3, the DNA is TGTGCCAGCAGCTTGGTTTCCGGACACTATGGCTACACCTTC.